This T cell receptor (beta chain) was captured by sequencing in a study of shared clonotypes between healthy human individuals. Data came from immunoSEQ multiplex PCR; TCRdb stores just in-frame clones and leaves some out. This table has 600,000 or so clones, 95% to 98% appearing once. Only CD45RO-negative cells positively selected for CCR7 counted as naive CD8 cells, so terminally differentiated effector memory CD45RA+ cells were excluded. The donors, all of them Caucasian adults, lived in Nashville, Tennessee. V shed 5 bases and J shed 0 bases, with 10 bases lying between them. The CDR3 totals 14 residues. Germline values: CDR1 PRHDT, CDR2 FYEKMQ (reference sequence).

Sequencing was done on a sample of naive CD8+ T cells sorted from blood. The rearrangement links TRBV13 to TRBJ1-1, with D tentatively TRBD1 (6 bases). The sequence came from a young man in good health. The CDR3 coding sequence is TGTGCCAGCAGCCAGGGGAGCATGAACACTGAAGCTTTCTTT. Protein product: CASSQGSMNTEAFF.